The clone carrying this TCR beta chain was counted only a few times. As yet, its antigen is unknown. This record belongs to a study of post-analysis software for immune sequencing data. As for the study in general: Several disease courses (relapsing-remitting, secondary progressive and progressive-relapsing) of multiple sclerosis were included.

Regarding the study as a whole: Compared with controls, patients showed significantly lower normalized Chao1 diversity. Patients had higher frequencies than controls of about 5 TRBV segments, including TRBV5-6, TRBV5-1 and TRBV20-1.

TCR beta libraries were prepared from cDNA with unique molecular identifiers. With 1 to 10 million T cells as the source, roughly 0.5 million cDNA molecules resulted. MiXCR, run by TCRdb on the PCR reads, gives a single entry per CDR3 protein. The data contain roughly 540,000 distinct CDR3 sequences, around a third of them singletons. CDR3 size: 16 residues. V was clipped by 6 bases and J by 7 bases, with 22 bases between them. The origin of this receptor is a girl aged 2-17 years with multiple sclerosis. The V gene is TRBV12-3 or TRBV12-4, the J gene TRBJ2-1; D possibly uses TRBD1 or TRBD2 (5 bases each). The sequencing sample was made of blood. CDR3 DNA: TGTGCCAGCAGCTTCCGCTCCGGGACCCCGGGGAATGAGCAGTTCTTC. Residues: CASSFRSGTPGNEQFF.